This TCR beta chain was observed in a study of cytomegalovirus exposure and HLA in healthy donors. Regarding the study as a whole: In a later analysis, at a false discovery rate of 0.05, approximately 18,000 TCR beta sequences were associated with HLA alleles. Only CMV serostatus was available as immune exposure information. In an earlier analysis, in approximately 570 donors, most V segments appeared productive either ~87% or ~30% of the time. The listing of roughly 160 TCR beta chains classed them as cytomegalovirus-associated.

Primers: 60 Vbeta forward and 13 Jbeta reverse. Assay used: immunoSEQ multiplex PCR; TCRdb lists only in-frame clones, some missing. The data show about 150,000 clones, with approximately 72% seen just once and approximately 2% held by the top ten. Points on this clone: Antigen unknown. One junction end disagrees with the germline gene, perhaps due to a read error.

The CDR3 sequence is 13 residues long. Germline V gives CDR1 LNHDA, CDR2 SQIVND (reference sequence). The specimen was PBMCs. The chain couples TRBV19 to TRBJ1-1; no definite D call. This clonotype originated in a man aged 35-49 years in good health and CMV-seronegative. The CDR3 protein is CASTPIFVTQAFF. CDR3 nucleotides: TGTGCCAGTACCCCGATCTTCGTCACTCAAGCTTTCTTT. Full variable domain (rest looked up from reference TRBV19 and TRBJ1-1): DGGITQSPKYLFRKEGQNVTLSCEQNLNHDAMYWYRQDPGQGLRLIYYSQIVNDFQKGDIAEGYSVSREKKESFPLTVTSAQKNPTAFYLCASTPIFVTQAFFGQGTRLTVV.